This T cell receptor (beta chain) was obtained from a study of blood T cell repertoires in COVID-19. Study-level background: Acute and convalescent COVID-19 samples came from the United States, Italy and Spain. T cells, B-cell-depleted T cells, or PBMCs provided the cDNA or gDNA that served as material.

The V gene lost 5 bases and the J gene lost 4 bases, with 15 bases spanning the gap. Germline V CDR1 and CDR2: MDHEN, SYDVKM. CDR3 length: 15 amino acids. Original analysis: By means of reference gene primer amplification, nucleated cell counts were estimated. Method: immunoSEQ multiplex PCR; TCRdb's copy keeps in-frame clones and lacks some. Clone size and V and J calls were adopted from that table, with D and trimming inferred from the DNA. The data show 70,000 or so clones, roughly four fifths seen once. The TCR comes from a man aged 70-80 years with acute or convalescent COVID-19. The chain uses TRBV28 and TRBJ1-3, with D hard to call. Input material: peripheral blood. As DNA, the CDR3 is TGTGCCAGCAGTCTCCTACCCATCAAAGGAAACACCATATATTTT. This codes for CASSLLPIKGNTIYF.